The next 29 T cell receptor beta chains were all read from a single sample in a study of CD8+ T cells in alopecia areata (dated by TCRdb to about 2018). The library was obtained by the immunoSEQ multiplex PCR assay. RNA was extracted from all samples and reverse transcribed into cDNA as template for TCR sequencing. TCRdb obtained this table from immuneACCESS and retained in-frame rearrangements with V and J assigned. These tables miss some clones; where compared with another copy, unresolved V genes account for less than half of the shortfall, and the remainder is unexplained. This sample lists about 74,000 clones; 25% to 30% were detected once. In total, the top ten clones hold under 15% of the sample. In light of the paper, this sample's time point label describes: around 4 weeks on oral tofacitinib. Per the publication, the treatment or condition label means: oral pan-JAK inhibitor, 5-10 mg twice daily.

Source: CD8+ T cells sorted from blood, taken at week 4, from a patient treated with tofacitinib. These receptors were taken from a human donor with alopecia areata.

A few counts support this clone. The chain has TRBV30 and TRBJ2-5; possible D gene TRBD2, 6 bases. Trimming took 0 bases from V and 3 from J, leaving 11 bases between them. The CDR3 contains 14 residues. The germline V gene encodes CDR1 GTSNPN and CDR2 SVGIG (reference sequence). The DNA of the CDR3 is TGTGCCTGGAGTGTATTCAAGCGGGAAGAGACCCAGTACTTC. Translated: CAWSVFKREETQYF.

CDR3 bases: TGTGCCAGCAGCCCACCGGGACTAGCGGGAACCGGGGAGCTGTTTTTT. Translated: CASSPPGLAGTGELFF. The genes are TRBV7-9 and TRBJ2-2; 13 bases are a match to TRBD2. V lost 5 bases and J lost 5; bases outside the gene matches: 5. Germline assignment: CDR1 SEHNR and CDR2 FQNEAQ (reference sequence). The CDR3 runs 16 residues.

The table lists this clone with a few counts. J is TRBJ2-5 and V is TRBV29-1; D is perhaps TRBD2 (5 bases). Germline V gene sequence: CDR1 SQVTM, CDR2 ANQGSEA. The CDR3 is made up of 13 amino acids. Trimming stripped 5 bases from V and 5 bases from J, with 15 bases between. DNA for the CDR3: TGCAGCGTTCGGTACGGACTCGGGGAGACCCAGTACTTC. This encodes CSVRYGLGETQYF.

This clone has a handful of counts. The chain has TRBV7-9 and TRBJ2-7, with unresolved D. The germline V and J ends were trimmed by 5 bases and 2 bases, with 4 bases remaining between them. The CDR3 is 11 amino acids. Per the germline V gene, CDR1 is SEHNR and CDR2 is FQNEAQ (reference sequence). CDR3 DNA sequence: TGTGCCAGCAGCCATCCCTACGAGCAGTACTTC. This codes for CASSHPYEQYF.

The table lists this clone with a few counts. This chain uses TRBV9 with TRBJ1-1, with a possible D match to TRBD1 (6 bases). V was pared by 2 bases and J by 0 bases, with 11 bases between. The CDR3 runs to 15 residues. CDR1 and CDR2 (germline): SGDLS, YYNGEE. The CDR3 DNA reads as TGTGCCAGCAGCGTCGCCGGGACATTGAACACTGAAGCTTTCTTT. This codes for CASSVAGTLNTEAFF.

J is TRBJ2-7 and V is TRBV29-1; no clear D gene. Germline values: CDR1 SQVTM, CDR2 ANQGSEA. This CDR3 has 11 residues. Trimming took off 0 bases at V and 2 bases at J, with 2 bases between the two ends. The CDR3 sequence: CSVEEAYEQYF. CDR3 in DNA: TGCAGCGTTGAAGAAGCCTACGAGCAGTACTTC.

There are a few counts of this clone. The chain links TRBV7-6 to TRBJ2-1, with 8 bases fitting TRBD2. CDR1 is SGHVS, CDR2 FNYEAQ, per germline. This CDR3 is 15 amino acids long. The trim removed 1 base at V and 9 bases at J, leaving 8 bases unmatched. The CDR3 sequence is CASSLGSGKAGEQFF. The CDR3 nucleotides read TGTGCCAGCAGCTTAGGTAGCGGGAAGGCGGGTGAGCAGTTCTTC.

This clone has only a few counts. The identical CDR3 is also encoded by other nucleotide sequences in the sample. The chain recombines TRBV7-9 with TRBJ2-2; no clear D gene. Trimming left V 6 bases short and J 5 bases short, with 4 bases between. CDR1 SEHNR and CDR2 FQNEAQ come from the germline V gene (reference sequence). The length of the CDR3 is 11 residues. In DNA form, the CDR3 reads TGTGCCAGCAGTCGAACCGGGGAGCTGTTTTTT. Translation gives CASSRTGELFF.

The V call is TRBV29-1, the J call TRBJ1-2; D not resolved. V was clipped by 1 base and J by 4 bases, with 13 bases between them. Germline V lookup: CDR1 SQVTM, CDR2 ANQGSEA. CDR3 size: 14 residues. This chain's CDR3 is CSVEVPRVPYGYTF. In nucleotides, the CDR3 is TGCAGCGTTGAAGTCCCCCGGGTCCCCTATGGCTACACCTTC.

This clone showed up just a few times. The chain links TRBV9 to TRBJ2-1; the D gene is possibly TRBD1 (7 bases). The germline V and J ends were trimmed by 0 bases and 4 bases, with 11 bases remaining between them. Germline-derived CDR1 and CDR2 are SGDLS and YYNGEE. The CDR3 loop spans 15 amino acids. CDR3: CASSVGGDSYNEQFF. Here the CDR3 DNA reads TGTGCCAGCAGCGTAGGGGGGGACAGTTACAATGAGCAGTTCTTC.

This clone was counted a few times. The V call is TRBV4-3, the J call TRBJ1-1; D uncertain. Trimming removed 4 bases from V and 1 base from J, with 16 bases in between. Germline CDR1 is LGHNA and CDR2 is YSLEER. The CDR3 is 16 amino acids. This chain's CDR3 is CASSLKITSGNTEAFF. DNA of the CDR3: TGCGCCAGCAGCCTCAAGATCACATCGGGGAACACTGAAGCTTTCTTT.

The rearrangement uses TRBV9 and TRBJ2-1; no clear D gene. The germline CDR1 and CDR2 sequences are SGDLS and YYNGEE. The CDR3 spans 12 residues. V gave up 1 base and J gave up 5 bases, with 4 bases separating them. The CDR3 region is CASSVPNNEQFF. CDR3 sequence (DNA): TGTGCCAGCAGCGTACCCAACAATGAGCAGTTCTTC. Full variable domain (remainder filled in from reference TRBV9 and TRBJ2-1): DSGVTQTPKHLITATGQRVTLRCSPRSGDLSVYWYQQSLDQGLQFLIQYYNGEERAKGNILERFSAQQFPDLHSELNLSSLELGDSALYFCASSVPNNEQFFGPGTRLTVL.

This clone showed up just a few times. The chain recombines TRBV9 with TRBJ2-1; TRBD2 might be the D (6 bases). The CDR3 loop spans 14 amino acids. V shed 2 bases and J shed 0 bases, with 6 bases lying between them. Germline assignment: CDR1 SGDLS and CDR2 YYNGEE. CDR3 amino acids: CASSVEGSYNEQFF. CDR3 bases: TGTGCCAGCAGCGTGGAGGGCTCCTACAATGAGCAGTTCTTC.

V gene TRBV7-9 combines with J gene TRBJ2-2; D is ambiguous. The CDR3 runs to 10 residues. The germline gives CDR1 SEHNR, CDR2 FQNEAQ (reference sequence). The V and J ends lost 6 bases and 10 bases respectively, with 6 bases between them. CDR3 residues: CASSSEELFF. In DNA form, the CDR3 reads TGTGCCAGCAGTTCGGAGGAGCTGTTTTTT.

The V call is TRBV4-1, the J call TRBJ2-1, with TRBD2 matching 8 bases. Germline trimming cut 4 bases from V and 9 bases from J; bases unmatched to any gene: 11. CDR1 is MGHRA and CDR2 is YSYEKL in the germline V gene. This CDR3 comprises 15 residues. The CDR3 here is CASSPIDSGTGEQFF. DNA of the CDR3: TGCGCCAGCAGCCCCATCGATAGCGGGACTGGTGAGCAGTTCTTC.

This clone was observed a few times. The V gene is TRBV7-9, the J gene TRBJ1-4; 7 bases fit TRBD1. The CDR3 loop spans 14 amino acids. V lost 4 bases, J lost 8 bases, and 7 bases stayed unmatched. Per the germline V gene, CDR1 is SEHNR and CDR2 is FQNEAQ (reference sequence). The CDR3 protein is CASSSTGLVEKLFF. The CDR3 DNA follows: TGTGCCAGCAGCTCGACAGGGTTGGTCGAAAAACTGTTTTTT.

This chain's CDR3 is CSATGGGETQYF. The DNA of the CDR3 is TGCAGCGCTACAGGGGGAGGAGAGACCCAGTACTTC. The chain is built from TRBV29-1 and TRBJ2-5, with 8 bases fitting TRBD1. Germline trimming cut 7 bases from V and 4 bases from J; bases unmatched to any gene: 5. Germline lookup yields CDR1 SQVTM and CDR2 ANQGSEA. This CDR3 has 12 amino acids.

This clone was counted a few times. V usage is TRBV13 and J usage is TRBJ2-3; D not resolved. Germline loops: CDR1 PRHDT, CDR2 FYEKMQ (reference sequence). Trimming removed 2 bases at V and 2 bases at J, with 14 bases between. This CDR3 is built from 16 residues. The chain's CDR3 is CASSLRASRNTDTQYF. CDR3 coding DNA: TGTGCCAGCAGCTTACGGGCATCCCGAAACACAGATACGCAGTATTTT.

The CDR3 sequence is CAWRVGQGAVSTGELFF. In DNA form, the CDR3 reads TGTGCCTGGAGGGTAGGACAGGGGGCAGTTAGCACCGGGGAGCTGTTTTTT. The rearrangement uses TRBV30 and TRBJ2-2; TRBD1 matches 11 bases. Germline V lookup: CDR1 GTSNPN, CDR2 SVGIG (reference sequence). V lost 3 bases, J lost 4 bases, and 10 bases stayed unmatched. There are 17 residues in the CDR3.

The chain joins TRBV29-1 to TRBJ2-5; the match to TRBD2 covers 8 bases. Trimming removed 4 bases from V and 5 bases from J; junction bases left unmatched: 12. Germline lookup yields CDR1 SQVTM and CDR2 ANQGSEA. The CDR3 consists of 15 residues. The CDR3 DNA reads TGCAGCGTTGTCCCGGTAGCGGGAAGAGTGGAGACCCAGTACTTC. Its protein is CSVVPVAGRVETQYF.

Only a few counts were recorded for this clone. This rearrangement joins TRBV7-2 to TRBJ2-1; 9 bases line up with TRBD2. The germline V gene encodes CDR1 SGHTA and CDR2 FQGNSA. V lost 1 base, J lost 8 bases, and 6 bases stayed unmatched. The CDR3 totals 15 residues. CDR3 coding DNA: TGTGCCAGCAGCTTAGTTGCTAGCGGGATAGATGAGCAGTTCTTC. Translation gives CASSLVASGIDEQFF.

The chain combines TRBV25-1 with TRBJ1-4; D ambiguous. The CDR3 length is 15 residues. Germline assignment: CDR1 MGHDK and CDR2 SYGVNS. V lost 3 bases, J lost 8 bases, and 16 bases lay in between. Here the CDR3 reads CASSDPSAVVEKLFF. The CDR3, as DNA: TGTGCCAGCAGTGACCCGTCGGCGGTAGTAGAAAAACTGTTTTTT. Using reference TRBV25-1 and TRBJ1-4 for the parts outside the CDR3, the full variable domain is EADIYQTPRYLVIGTGKKITLECSQTMGHDKMYWYQQDPGMELHLIHYSYGVNSTEKGDLSSESTVSRIRTEHFPLTLESARPSHTSQYLCASSDPSAVVEKLFFGSGTQLSVL.

The chain links TRBV29-1 to TRBJ2-7, with 10 bases matching TRBD2. Trimming at V came to 6 bases and at J to 6 bases, leaving 14 bases not matched to a gene. Germline CDR1 reads SQVTM; CDR2 reads ANQGSEA. This CDR3 is 15 amino acids long. The CDR3 is CSVMDRAGGPSEQYF. CDR3 coding DNA: TGCAGCGTAATGGACCGAGCGGGAGGGCCTAGCGAGCAGTACTTC.

The gene calls are TRBV7-9 and TRBJ2-3; 10 bases align to TRBD1. V shed 4 bases, J shed 1 base, and the junction held 8 bases outside the gene matches. From germline, CDR1 is SEHNR and CDR2 FQNEAQ (reference sequence). CDR3 size: 17 residues. CDR3 bases: TGTGCCAGCAGCTACCCGGGACAGGGGTTCGGCACAGATACGCAGTATTTT. It is translated as CASSYPGQGFGTDTQYF. The complete variable domain, with remaining parts taken from reference TRBV7-9 and TRBJ2-3, reads DTGVSQNPRHKITKRGQNVTFRCDPISEHNRLYWYRQTLGQGPEFLTYFQNEAQLEKSRLLSDRFSAERPKGSFSTLEIQRTEQGDSAMYLCASSYPGQGFGTDTQYFGPGTRLTVL.

This chain connects TRBV7-9 to TRBJ1-2; 7 bases are shared with TRBD1. Per germline, CDR1 SEHNR and CDR2 FQNEAQ (reference sequence). The CDR3 has 14 amino acids. With V trimmed by 5 bases and J by 2 bases, 5 bases remained unmatched. The CDR3 here is CASSGRDSNYGYTF. As DNA, the CDR3 is TGTGCCAGCAGCGGCCGGGACAGCAACTATGGCTACACCTTC.

The V gene is TRBV29-1, the J gene TRBJ2-2, with D perhaps assigned TRBD1 or TRBD2 (5 bases each). This CDR3 spans 16 amino acids. Germline values: CDR1 SQVTM, CDR2 ANQGSEA. With 4 bases removed from V and 3 bases from J, the gap between germline ends came to 18 bases. The CDR3 nucleotides are TGCAGCGTTGGGTATCTAGGGGACGTCTACACCGGGGAGCTGTTTTTT. Translation gives CSVGYLGDVYTGELFF.

This clone appeared a few times. V usage is TRBV29-1 and J usage is TRBJ2-5, with TRBD1 matching 11 bases. From germline, CDR1 is SQVTM and CDR2 ANQGSEA. V lost 4 bases to trimming and J lost 3 bases; unmatched junction nucleotides: 10. The CDR3 runs 16 residues. In nucleotides, the CDR3 is TGCAGCGTTGGTGCTTGGACAGGGGGCGAAAAAGAGACCCAGTACTTC. Amino acids: CSVGAWTGGEKETQYF.

About this clone: Different DNA sequences within this sample yield the same CDR3. The V gene is TRBV29-1, the J gene TRBJ2-7; D not certain. The CDR3 runs 11 residues. The germline V and J ends were trimmed by 6 bases and 0 bases, with 6 bases remaining between them. From germline, CDR1 is SQVTM and CDR2 ANQGSEA. The CDR3 coding sequence is TGCAGCGTCGGTAGCTCCTACGAGCAGTACTTC. Translation: CSVGSSYEQYF.

In its sample, this clone was seen a few times. Relative to the germline gene, one junction end is altered; a read error may explain this. The chain is built from TRBV5-5 and TRBJ2-1; 7 bases match TRBD1. Germline assignment: CDR1 SGHKS and CDR2 YYEKEE (reference sequence). The CDR3 is 13 residues long. CDR3 residues: CASSPTPPGDSIF. The CDR3 region has the DNA TGTGCCAGCAGCCCGACCCCCCCCGGGGACAGCATCTTC.